These 14 T cell receptor beta chains were sequenced from one sample in a study of blood T cell repertoires in COVID-19. TCRdb's table, derived via immunoSEQ multiplex PCR, lists solely in-frame clones and lacks some. The sample contains fewer than 70,000 clones, around 87% of which appear only once. Sequenced input: peripheral blood. The receptors shown here come from a man aged 45-65 years with acute or convalescent COVID-19.

The count of this clone is one. The chain recombines TRBV28 with TRBJ2-1; 15 bases match TRBD2. The CDR3 runs to 18 residues. Germline CDR1 and CDR2: MDHEN and SYDVKM. Trimming removed 6 bases from V and 1 base from J; junction bases left unmatched: 7. Here the CDR3 reads CASRGTSGRFGSYNEQFF. CDR3 nucleotides: TGTGCCAGCAGGGGGACTAGCGGGAGGTTCGGATCCTACAATGAGCAGTTCTTC.

The chain recombines TRBV9 with TRBJ2-3, with TRBD2 matching over 9 bases. The CDR3 covers 17 residues. The J segment lost 0 bases and the V segment lost 0 bases, leaving 5 bases of the junction unmatched. CDR1 and CDR2 (germline): SGDLS, YYNGEE. The CDR3: CASSVAGTSGSTDTQYF. In DNA form, the CDR3 reads TGTGCCAGCAGCGTAGCTGGCACTAGCGGGAGCACAGATACGCAGTATTTT.

The genes are TRBV7-3 and TRBJ2-1; 13 bases line up with TRBD2. Per the germline V gene, CDR1 is SGHTA and CDR2 is FQGTGA. CDR3 length: 16 residues. J gave up 6 bases and V 5 bases, and 7 bases lay outside the gene matches. The CDR3 sequence is CASSPWTSGSANEQFF. In nucleotides, the CDR3 is TGTGCCAGCAGCCCGTGGACTAGCGGGAGTGCCAATGAGCAGTTCTTC.

This sequence joins TRBV18 and TRBJ2-7; D might be TRBD1 (6 bases). The CDR3 extends over 15 amino acids. Germline CDR1 and CDR2: KGHSH and LQKENI. V lost 0 bases, J lost 3 bases, and 12 bases lay in between. The DNA of the CDR3 is TGTGCCAGCTCACCACCGAGTACAGGGAGCTACGAGCAGTACTTC. Translated, it gives CASSPPSTGSYEQYF.

A single count supports this clone. V gene TRBV2 combines with J gene TRBJ1-6; D ambiguous. The length of the CDR3 is 15 residues. The V end lost 7 bases, the J end lost 0 bases, and 10 bases lay between the germline ends. Germline V lookup: CDR1 SNHLY, CDR2 FYNNEI. CDR3 sequence: CASKGESSYNSPLHF. CDR3 DNA sequence: TGTGCCAGCAAAGGAGAGAGCTCCTATAATTCACCCCTCCACTTT.

The chain carries TRBV7-2 and TRBJ2-3; no definite D call. This CDR3 is built from 15 residues. From germline, CDR1 is SGHTA and CDR2 FQGNSA. V was cut by 1 base and J by 0 bases, with 8 bases left in between. CDR3 DNA sequence: TGTGCCAGCAGCTTAGACGTGACTAGCACAGATACGCAGTATTTT. Translating gives CASSLDVTSTDTQYF.

The V gene is TRBV9, the J gene TRBJ2-7; D possibly corresponds to TRBD1 (6 bases). Trimming cost V 4 bases and J 2 bases, with 13 bases left between them. Germline-derived CDR1 and CDR2 are SGDLS and YYNGEE. The CDR3 runs 14 residues. The CDR3 nucleotides are TGTGCCAGCAGCCCAGGGGCAGAGACCTACGAGCAGTACTTC. Protein product: CASSPGAETYEQYF.

This clone was recorded once. This specimen includes other DNA sequences encoding the same CDR3. The V gene is TRBV18, the J gene TRBJ2-5; D is unresolved. V was clipped by 2 bases and J by 1 base, with 5 bases between them. The CDR3 contains 13 residues. CDR1 and CDR2 (germline): KGHSH, LQKENI. Here the CDR3 DNA reads TGTGCCAGCTCACCATGGGCCCAAGAGACCCAGTACTTC. Amino acid sequence: CASSPWAQETQYF.

The chain uses TRBV7-9 and TRBJ2-3; 7 positions agree with TRBD1. V shed 5 bases, J shed 5 bases, and the junction held 1 base outside the gene matches. Germline loops: CDR1 SEHNR, CDR2 FQNEAQ (reference sequence). This CDR3 spans 12 amino acids. The CDR3 bases are TGTGCCAGCAGCCGGACAGGAGATACGCAGTATTTT. Translating gives CASSRTGDTQYF.

J is TRBJ1-2 and V is TRBV14, with D tentatively TRBD1 (6 bases). Trimming pared 3 bases from V and 0 bases from J, leaving 11 bases between. The CDR3 consists of 15 residues. In germline, CDR1 is SGHDN, CDR2 FVKESK. The CDR3: CASSQAGGANYGYTF. The CDR3 DNA reads as TGTGCCAGCAGCCAGGCGGGGGGCGCTAACTATGGCTACACCTTC.

This chain joins TRBV3-1 (or the pseudogene TRBV3-2) and TRBJ2-1; 11 nucleotides align to TRBD2. After removal of 2 bases from V and 8 bases from J, the junction contained 5 bases not matched to a gene. The CDR3 contains 15 residues. Germline-derived CDR1 and CDR2 are LGHDT and YNNKEL (reference sequence). The CDR3 loop reads CASSQTSGSFDEQFF. DNA of the CDR3: TGTGCCAGCAGCCAAACTAGCGGGAGTTTCGATGAGCAGTTCTTC.

The CDR3 DNA sequence: TGCGCCAGCAGCTTAGGACAGGAGAACAATGAGCAGTTCTTC. It specifies CASSLGQENNEQFF. The V call is TRBV5-1, the J call TRBJ2-1; 7 bases agree with TRBD1. Looked up from germline, CDR1 is SGHRS and CDR2 is YFSETQ. Unmatched junction bases numbered 4, after V lost 2 bases and J lost 5 bases. The CDR3 has 14 amino acids.

This chain uses TRBV27 with TRBJ2-1, with 13 bases aligning to TRBD2. Trimming removed 6 bases from V and 9 bases from J; junction bases left unmatched: 8. The CDR3 covers 15 residues. The V gene's germline CDR1 is MNHEY and CDR2 SMNVEV (reference sequence). In DNA, the CDR3 is TGTGCCAGCAGATACGGGACTAGCGGGATGGTTGAGCAGTTCTTC. Protein sequence: CASRYGTSGMVEQFF.

This chain connects TRBV5-5 to TRBJ1-2; 8 positions match TRBD1. With 2 bases clipped from V and 8 bases from J, the junction kept 11 bases outside the gene matches. Germline V lookup: CDR1 SGHKS, CDR2 YYEKEE (reference sequence). The CDR3 runs 15 residues. The CDR3 DNA sequence: TGTGCCAGCAGCTTCCTCTCTCGGGACAGGCAGGGCTACACCTTC. The encoded protein is CASSFLSRDRQGYTF.